This TCR beta chain emerged from a study of T cells in localized non-small cell lung cancer. The assay was immunoSEQ multiplex PCR, and TCRdb's table has in-frame clones only and misses some. The table includes some 50,000 clones, around 84% detected once. The J segment lost 1 base and the V segment lost 5 bases, leaving 1 base of the junction unmatched. The CDR3 totals 13 residues. Germline CDR1 is ENHRY and CDR2 is SYGVKD. The sequence was obtained from a female donor with stage II lung adenocarcinoma. The sample in question was PBMCs, obtained before any cancer treatment. The genes are TRBV10-3 and TRBJ1-1, with TRBD1 matching 7 bases. CDR3 amino acids: CAISRTGNTEAFF. CDR3 bases: TGTGCCATCAGTAGGACAGGGAACACTGAAGCTTTCTTT.